This T cell receptor (beta chain) was identified during a study of blood T cells in healthy people across ages. Trimming shortened V by 2 bases and J by 6 bases, and 8 bases separated the two germline ends. The CDR3 is 12 amino acids. The germline CDR1 and CDR2 sequences are MDHEN and SYDVKM. PCR was performed a second time for about 7 to 12 cycles using a sample-barcoded 5' primer and a J-beta primer mix. TCRdb itself ran the 5' RACE reads through MiXCR, one entry per CDR3 protein. The sample has some 370,000 distinct CDR3 sequences; approximately 51% are singletons. The chain is built from TRBV28 and TRBJ2-7, with unresolved D. The sample was blood. The clonotype comes from a man aged 55-75 years in good health. CDR3 in amino acids: CASSLARVEQYF. The DNA for the CDR3 is TGTGCCAGCAGTTTAGCCCGGGTCGAGCAGTACTTC.